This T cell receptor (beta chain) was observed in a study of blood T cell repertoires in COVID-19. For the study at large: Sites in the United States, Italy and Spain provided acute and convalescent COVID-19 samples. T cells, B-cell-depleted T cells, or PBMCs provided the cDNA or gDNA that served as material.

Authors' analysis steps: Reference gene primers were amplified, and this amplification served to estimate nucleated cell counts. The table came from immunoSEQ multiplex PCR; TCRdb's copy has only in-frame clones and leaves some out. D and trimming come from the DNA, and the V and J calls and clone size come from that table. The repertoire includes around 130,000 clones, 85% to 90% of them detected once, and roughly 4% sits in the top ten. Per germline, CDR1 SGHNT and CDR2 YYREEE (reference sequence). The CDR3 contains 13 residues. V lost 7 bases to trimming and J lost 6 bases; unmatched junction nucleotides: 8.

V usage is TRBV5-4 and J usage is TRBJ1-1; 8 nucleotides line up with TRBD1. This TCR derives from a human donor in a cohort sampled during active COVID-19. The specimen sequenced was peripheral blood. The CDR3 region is CASQGAVGPEAFF. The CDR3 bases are TGTGCCAGCCAGGGGGCGGTAGGCCCTGAAGCTTTCTTT.